This entry lists 3 T cell receptor beta chains sequenced from one sample in a study of cytomegalovirus exposure and HLA in healthy donors. PCR employed 60 Vbeta and 13 Jbeta primers. Sequenced by immunoSEQ multiplex PCR; TCRdb stores in-frame clones only, minus some. Of about 40,000 clones listed, roughly 63% are singletons. The sequenced sample consisted of PBMCs. Receptors originate from a man in his 60s in good health and CMV-seropositive.

A few counts support this clone. Germline is not matched at one junction end, which may reflect a read error. The chain employs TRBV7-9 and TRBJ1-1; a weak D match, TRBD1 (5 bases). In germline, CDR1 is SEHNR, CDR2 FQNEAQ (reference sequence). The CDR3 loop spans 15 amino acids. DNA of the CDR3: TGTGCCAGCAGCGTAGCAGGGAGGATGAACACTGAAGCTTTCTTT. This codes for CASSVAGRMNTEAFF. Drawing the rest from reference TRBV7-9 and TRBJ1-1, the complete variable domain is DTGVSQNPRHKITKRGQNVTFRCDPISEHNRLYWYRQTLGQGPEFLTYFQNEAQLEKSRLLSDRFSAERPKGSFSTLEIQRTEQGDSAMYLCASSVAGRMNTEAFFGQGTRLTVV.

The genes are TRBV14 and TRBJ2-7; TRBD1 agrees at 8 bases. Germline V CDR1 and CDR2: SGHDN, FVKESK. Trimming removed 0 bases from V and 5 bases from J; junction bases left unmatched: 9. The CDR3 extends over 16 amino acids. CDR3 DNA sequence: TGTGCCAGCAGCCAAGAACGGACAGGGATGTTTAACGAGCAGTACTTC. The encoded protein is CASSQERTGMFNEQYF.

The chain combines TRBV28 with TRBJ1-4; D may be TRBD1 (6 bases). CDR3 length: 16 amino acids. The germline V gene has CDR1 MDHEN and CDR2 SYDVKM. The V and J ends lost 2 bases and 1 base respectively, with 11 bases between them. This CDR3 is CASSLGGGLTNEKLFF. Here the CDR3 DNA reads TGTGCCAGCAGTTTAGGCGGGGGGCTAACTAATGAAAAACTGTTTTTT.